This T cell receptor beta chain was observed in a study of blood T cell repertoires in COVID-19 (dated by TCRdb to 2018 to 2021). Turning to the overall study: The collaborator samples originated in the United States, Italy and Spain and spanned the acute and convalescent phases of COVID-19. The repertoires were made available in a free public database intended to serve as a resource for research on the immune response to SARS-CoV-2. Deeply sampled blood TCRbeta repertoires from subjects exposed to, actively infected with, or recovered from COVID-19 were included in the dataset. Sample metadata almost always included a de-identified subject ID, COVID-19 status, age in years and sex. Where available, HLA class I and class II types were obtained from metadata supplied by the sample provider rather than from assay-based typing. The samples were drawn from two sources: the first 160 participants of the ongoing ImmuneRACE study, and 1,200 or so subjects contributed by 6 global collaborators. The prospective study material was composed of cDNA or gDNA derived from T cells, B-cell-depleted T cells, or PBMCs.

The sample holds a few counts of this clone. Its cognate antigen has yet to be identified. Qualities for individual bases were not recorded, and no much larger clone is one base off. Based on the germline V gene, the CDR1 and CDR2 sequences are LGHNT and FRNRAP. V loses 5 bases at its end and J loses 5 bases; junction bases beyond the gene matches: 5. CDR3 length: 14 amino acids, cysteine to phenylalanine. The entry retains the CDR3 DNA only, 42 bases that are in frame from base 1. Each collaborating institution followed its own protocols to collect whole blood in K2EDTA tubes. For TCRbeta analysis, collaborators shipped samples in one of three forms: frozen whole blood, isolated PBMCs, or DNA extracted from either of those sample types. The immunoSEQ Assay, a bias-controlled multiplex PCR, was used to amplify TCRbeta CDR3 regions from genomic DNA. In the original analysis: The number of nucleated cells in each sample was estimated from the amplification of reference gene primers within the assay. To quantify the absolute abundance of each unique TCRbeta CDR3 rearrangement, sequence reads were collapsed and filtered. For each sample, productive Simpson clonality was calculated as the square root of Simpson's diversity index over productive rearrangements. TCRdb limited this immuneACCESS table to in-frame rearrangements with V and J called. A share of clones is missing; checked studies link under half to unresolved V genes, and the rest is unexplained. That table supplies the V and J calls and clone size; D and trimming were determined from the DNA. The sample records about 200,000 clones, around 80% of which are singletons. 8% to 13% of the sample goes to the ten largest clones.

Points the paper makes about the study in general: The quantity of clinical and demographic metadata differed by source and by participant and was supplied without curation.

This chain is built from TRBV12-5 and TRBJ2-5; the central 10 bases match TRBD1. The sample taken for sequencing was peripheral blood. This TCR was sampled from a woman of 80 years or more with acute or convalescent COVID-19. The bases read TGTGCTAGTGGTCTCGGGACAGGGGAGGAGACCCAGTACTTC. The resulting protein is CASGLGTGEETQYF.